The present T cell receptor beta chain was sequenced within a study of cytomegalovirus exposure and HLA in healthy donors. General study findings and limits: Across donors, most TCRs were seen rarely, yet some public ones were widespread. By a later analysis, the bulk of CMV-associated TCR beta chains appeared HLA-restricted. Common viral pathogens (according to a later analysis) appeared linked to several of the most significant clusters. Follow-up analysis later connected one missense variant in DCLRE1C with trimming of TCR beta V- and J-genes.

With 60 Vbeta and 13 Jbeta primers, the PCR was carried out. Produced via immunoSEQ multiplex PCR; TCRdb's table is partial and in-frame only. Its table records some 75,000 clones. This CDR3 comprises 13 residues. Trimming pared 6 bases from V and 1 base from J, leaving 9 bases between. Germline V gene sequence: CDR1 SGHTA, CDR2 FQGNSA. Note on this clone: Its antigen remains unknown.

V and J are TRBV7-2 and TRBJ1-1; possibly TRBD1 for D (6 bases). Material for sequencing was PBMCs. The TCR sequence derives from a female donor in good health and CMV-seropositive. CDR3 sequence reads: CASRKGENTEAFF. CDR3 sequence (DNA): TGTGCCAGCAGGAAGGGGGAGAACACTGAAGCTTTCTTT.